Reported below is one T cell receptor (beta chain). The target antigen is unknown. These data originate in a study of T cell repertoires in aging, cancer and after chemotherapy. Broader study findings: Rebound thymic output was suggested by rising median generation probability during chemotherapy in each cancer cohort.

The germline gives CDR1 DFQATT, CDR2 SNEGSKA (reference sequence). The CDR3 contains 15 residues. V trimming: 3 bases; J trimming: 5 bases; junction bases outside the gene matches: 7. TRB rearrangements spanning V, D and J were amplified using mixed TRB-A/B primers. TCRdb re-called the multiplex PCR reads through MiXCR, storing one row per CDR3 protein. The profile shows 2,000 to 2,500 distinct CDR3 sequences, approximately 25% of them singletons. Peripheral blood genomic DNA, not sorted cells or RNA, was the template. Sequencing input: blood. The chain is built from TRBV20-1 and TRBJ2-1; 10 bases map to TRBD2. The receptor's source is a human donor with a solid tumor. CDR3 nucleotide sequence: TGCAGTGCTAGTAGTCCTAGCGGGGGCGACAATGAGCAGTTCTTC. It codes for CSASSPSGGDNEQFF.